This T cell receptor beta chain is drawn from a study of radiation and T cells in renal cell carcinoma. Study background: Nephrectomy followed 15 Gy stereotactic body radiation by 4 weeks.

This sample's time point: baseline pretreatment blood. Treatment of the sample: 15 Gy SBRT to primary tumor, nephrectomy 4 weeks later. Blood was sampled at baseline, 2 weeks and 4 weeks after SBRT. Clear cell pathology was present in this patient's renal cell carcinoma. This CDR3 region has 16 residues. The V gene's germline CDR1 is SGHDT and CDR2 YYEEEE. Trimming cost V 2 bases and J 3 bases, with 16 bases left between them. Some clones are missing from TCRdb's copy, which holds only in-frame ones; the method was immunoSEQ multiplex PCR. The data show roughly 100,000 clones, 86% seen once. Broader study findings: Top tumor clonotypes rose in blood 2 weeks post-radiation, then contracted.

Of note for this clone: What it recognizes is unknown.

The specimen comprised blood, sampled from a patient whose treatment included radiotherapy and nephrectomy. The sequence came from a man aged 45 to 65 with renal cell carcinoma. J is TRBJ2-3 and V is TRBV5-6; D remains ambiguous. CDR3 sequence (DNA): TGTGCCAGCAGCTTTGCCCCTAGGCGAATTACAGATACGCAGTATTTT. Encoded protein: CASSFAPRRITDTQYF. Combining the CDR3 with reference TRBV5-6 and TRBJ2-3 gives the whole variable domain DAGVTQSPTHLIKTRGQQVTLRCSPKSGHDTVSWYQQALGQGPQFIFQYYEEEERQRGNFPDRFSGHQFPNYSSELNVNALLLGDSALYLCASSFAPRRITDTQYFGPGTRLTVL.